Listed here are 11 T cell receptor beta chains from one sample, sequenced in a study of T cell responses to AZD1222 COVID-19 vaccine. Measured with immunoSEQ multiplex PCR; TCRdb has only the in-frame clones, and not every one. The sample holds about 110,000 clones, 87% seen once. The starting material was peripheral blood, obtained on day 0 of AZD1222 vaccination. These receptors were taken from an adult in good health.

The gene calls are TRBV6-2 or TRBV6-3 and TRBJ1-1; D not certain. CDR3 length equals 13 residues. Looked up from germline, CDR1 is MNHEY and CDR2 is SVGEGT. The V gene lost 4 bases and the J gene lost 5 bases, with 11 bases spanning the gap. Written as DNA, the CDR3 is TGTGCCAGCAGTTTATCGGTTCAGACTGAAGCTTTCTTT. This encodes CASSLSVQTEAFF.

The chain uses TRBV2 and TRBJ2-2, with 9 nucleotides matching TRBD2. In germline, CDR1 is SNHLY, CDR2 FYNNEI. The junction had 8 bases not matched to a gene; V was cut back by 7 bases and J by 5 bases. The CDR3 totals 15 residues. CDR3 sequence: CASMGGRAGTGELFF. The CDR3 region has the DNA TGTGCCAGCATGGGCGGGAGGGCCGGAACCGGGGAGCTGTTTTTT.

This chain uses TRBV6-2 or TRBV6-3 with TRBJ2-1; D perhaps matches TRBD2 (6 bases). CDR3 size: 15 residues. Trimming cost V 6 bases and J 0 bases, with 12 bases left between them. Germline loops: CDR1 MNHEY, CDR2 SVGEGT. The CDR3 is CASSLASNSYNEQFF. CDR3 coding DNA: TGTGCCAGCAGCCTAGCGTCAAACTCCTACAATGAGCAGTTCTTC.

The chain couples TRBV7-8 to TRBJ1-2; D remains unclear. The length of the CDR3 is 14 residues. Germline CDR1 reads SGHVS; CDR2 reads FQNEAQ. V was shortened by 5 bases and J by 0 bases, with 10 bases between the two germline ends. CDR3: CASSVEGANYGYTF. The CDR3 DNA sequence: TGTGCCAGCAGCGTCGAGGGAGCTAACTATGGCTACACCTTC.

The V gene is TRBV7-2, the J gene TRBJ2-2; D remains ambiguous. Deletions cut 5 bases from V and 8 bases from J, with 15 bases between. The length of the CDR3 is 14 residues. Germline V gene sequence: CDR1 SGHTA, CDR2 FQGNSA. The CDR3 DNA follows: TGTGCCAGCAGCCGTAGTCAGTTCGGAGGGGAGCTGTTTTTT. Protein: CASSRSQFGGELFF.

The V call is TRBV15, the J call TRBJ2-2; D is uncertain. Per germline, CDR1 LNHNV and CDR2 YYDKDF (reference sequence). V was trimmed by 6 bases and J by 6 bases, leaving 11 bases between them. The CDR3 consists of 13 residues. CDR3 nucleotide sequence: TGTGCCACCAGGCTCCCTAATTCCGGGGAGCTGTTTTTT. This sequence encodes CATRLPNSGELFF.

The genes are TRBV3-1 (or the pseudogene TRBV3-2) and TRBJ2-7; TRBD1 or TRBD2 may be the D gene (7 bases each). This CDR3 has 16 amino acids. V shed 1 base and J shed 1 base, with 14 bases lying between them. Germline V gene lookup returns CDR1 LGHDT and CDR2 YNNKEL (reference sequence). This chain's CDR3 is CASSQAGGGGSYEQYF. DNA for the CDR3: TGTGCCAGCAGCCAAGCAGGGGGGGGCGGATCCTACGAGCAGTACTTC.

The genes are TRBV19 and TRBJ1-1, with a possible D match to TRBD1 (5 bases). The CDR3 runs 13 residues. V was pared by 8 bases and J by 3 bases, with 13 bases between. CDR1 and CDR2 (germline): LNHDA, SQIVND (reference sequence). The CDR3 region is CASSLGRDTEAFF. The CDR3 DNA follows: TGTGCCAGTTCCTTGGGGCGAGACACTGAAGCTTTCTTT.

The CDR3 DNA follows: TGTGCCAGCTCACCCCAGGGTATCAGGGCAACTAATGAAAAACTGTTTTTT. Protein sequence: CASSPQGIRATNEKLFF. The chain links TRBV18 to TRBJ1-4; TRBD1 might be the D (5 bases). Germline values: CDR1 KGHSH, CDR2 LQKENI. Between the trimmed V and J ends, which lost 3 bases and 0 bases, there was a span of 14 bases. The CDR3 has 17 amino acids.

This sequence joins TRBV5-6 and TRBJ2-1; no firm D call. V was shortened by 0 bases and J by 7 bases, with 11 bases between the two germline ends. The CDR3 extends over 14 amino acids. Germline CDR1 SGHDT, CDR2 YYEEEE. The CDR3 DNA reads TGTGCCAGCAGCTTGGCGGGCCCCGCTAATGAGCAGTTCTTC. It yields the protein CASSLAGPANEQFF.

CDR3 residues: CASSLSGDRPYEQYF. Written as DNA, the CDR3 is TGTGCCAGCAGTTTATCGGGGGACAGACCCTACGAGCAGTACTTC. The chain combines TRBV27 with TRBJ2-7, with 7 bases identical to TRBD1. V shed 0 bases and J 2 bases; nucleotides not matched to a gene: 4. The CDR3 is 15 amino acids. Germline CDR1 is MNHEY and CDR2 is SMNVEV (reference sequence).